The 8 T cell receptor beta chains below all came from one sample that was sequenced in a study of T cells in women clearing cervical HPV infection. Clones were sequenced by immunoSEQ multiplex PCR, and TCRdb holds only the in-frame ones, with some missing. The repertoire shows roughly 40,000 clones; the top ten hold 4.5% to 6%. Sequenced: blood buffy coat. The receptors originated from a woman between 18 and 75 years old with a cervical HPV16 infection that either progressed to CIN3+ or cleared (not recorded which).

Regarding this clone: A read error may produce the germline difference seen at one junction end. The CDR3 is cut off 3 residues early in the read; its end comes from the germline J gene. The chain has TRBV4-2 and TRBJ1-1, with unresolved D. Germline CDR1 reads LGHNA; CDR2 reads YNFKEQ. This CDR3 has 13 residues. The CDR3 reads CASSQDTGAEAFF. Incomplete CDR3 DNA: TGCGCCAGCAGCCAAGATACGGGTGCTGAA.

Remarks on this clone: The CDR3 goes on 3 residues after the read ends, and that part is filled in from the germline J gene. This sequence joins TRBV18 and TRBJ1-2; D may be TRBD1 (5 bases). Germline assignment: CDR1 KGHSH and CDR2 LQKENI. This CDR3 comprises 14 residues. CDR3 bases read: TGTGCCAGCTTACCGGGACTAGGCTACAATGAC. Protein: CASLPGLGYND. Given in full, the CDR3 is CASLPGLGYNDYTF.

Notes on this clone: The read ends 3 residues shy of where the CDR3 ends; the end is completed using the germline J gene. The gene calls are TRBV2 and TRBJ1-2; 9 nucleotides match TRBD1. The CDR3 consists of 13 residues. Per the germline V gene, CDR1 is SNHLY and CDR2 is FYNNEI. The CDR3: CASSDPGQGFYTF. CDR3 DNA, as far as it was read: TGTGCCAGCAGTGACCCGGGACAGGGATTC.

About this clone itself: From the germline J gene comes the end of the CDR3, since the read stops 3 residues before it. The chain is built from TRBV11-3 and TRBJ1-2; TRBD1 might be the D (6 bases). V was shortened by 1 base and J by 0 bases, with 9 bases between the two germline ends. CDR1 and CDR2 from the germline V gene are SGHNT and YENEEA. The length of the CDR3 is 15 residues. CDR3 region: CASSLGDTTNYGYTF. Incomplete CDR3 DNA: TGTGCCAGCAGCTTAGGGGACACCACTAACTATGGC.

Concerning this clone itself: From the germline J gene comes the end of the CDR3, since the read stops 3 residues before it. V is TRBV18 and J is TRBJ2-4; 7 nucleotides line up with TRBD1. The CDR3 spans 13 residues. Germline loops: CDR1 KGHSH, CDR2 LQKENI. CDR3 loop: CASSLRDSYGQYF. The part of the CDR3 DNA that was read is TGTGCCAGCTCTCTCCGGGACAGCTATGGT.

As concerns this clone: The CDR3 extends 3 residues past the end of the read, so its final part is completed from the germline J gene. The chain is built from TRBV7-2 and TRBJ2-3; D not resolved. Germline V gives CDR1 SGHTA, CDR2 FQGNSA. The CDR3 length is 14 residues. Trimming stripped 0 bases from V and 5 bases from J, with 9 bases between. The CDR3 bases that were read are TGTGCCAGCAGCTTAGCGCTAGTGGTAGATACG. This sequence encodes CASSLALVVDT. From start to end, the CDR3 is CASSLALVVDTQYF. The variable domain in full, completed from reference TRBV7-2 and TRBJ2-3, reads GAGVSQSPSNKVTEKGKDVELRCDPISGHTALYWYRQSLGQGLEFLIYFQGNSAPDKSGLPSDRFSAERTGGSVSTLTIQRTQQEDSAVYLCASSLALVVDTQYFGPGTRLTVL.

With respect to this clone: The CDR3 end falls 3 residues outside the read, so it is completed with the germline J gene. The rearrangement links TRBV9 to TRBJ1-1; 10 nucleotides agree with TRBD1. In germline, CDR1 is SGDLS, CDR2 YYNGEE. The CDR3 spans 13 residues. CDR3 DNA (partial): TGTGCCAGCAGCCCGAGCGGGGACAGGGGT. Amino acids: CASSPSGDRG. The whole CDR3 is CASSPSGDRGAFF.

Worth noting for this clone: Coverage ceases 3 residues before the CDR3 finishes, and the germline J gene fills in the end. V is TRBV11-2 and J is TRBJ2-1; 7 positions agree with TRBD2. The CDR3 loop spans 15 amino acids. V lost 0 bases to trimming and J lost 9 bases; unmatched junction nucleotides: 8. Germline CDR1 is SGHAT and CDR2 is FQNNGV. CDR3 sequence: CASSLDRAASGEQFF. The DNA read from the CDR3 is TGTGCCAGCAGCTTAGATAGGGCTGCTAGCGGTGAG.